This TCR beta chain was found in a study of neurological immune-mediated disorders (dated 2019 in TCRdb). At the level of the whole study: Using UMI-based sequencing, the study compared peripheral blood TCR-beta repertoires from patients with HTLV-I-associated myelopathy (HAM/TSP), patients with multiple sclerosis, and healthy controls. The 106 TCR-beta libraries covered PBMC samples along with longitudinal samples, technical triplicates, and paired sorted CD4+ and CD8+ T-cell subsets. Longitudinal HAM/TSP and healthy donors were sampled at 3 time-points each (about 3-40 month intervals). The cohort was made up of 68 subjects, consisting of roughly 14 HAM/TSP patients, 34 multiple sclerosis patients and around 20 healthy controls.

Taken from the germline V gene (reference sequence), the CDR1 and CDR2 loops are DFQATT and SNEGSKA. The CDR3 has 14 amino acids, counting the end cysteine and phenylalanine. The read is trimmed to its CDR3 DNA, 42 bases read in frame from base 1. The germline V and J ends show losses of 0 bases and 7 bases respectively, and no gene match explains 3 bases of the junction. This clonotype appeared many times. Its antigen is not yet known. No base quality values were provided; no much bigger clone lies one nucleotide off. The intended sense of this specimen's time point label: longitudinal time-point 3. For the unsorted PBMC libraries, 2 million PBMCs were stored in RNAlater at -80 degrees C until RNA extraction and were used to generate the libraries. Peripheral blood underwent Ficoll-Hypaque density gradient centrifugation to isolate PBMCs, which were then cryopreserved in liquid nitrogen. cDNA synthesis used template-switch 5'RACE with a primer carrying a 10-nucleotide random unique molecular identifier tagging each TCR transcript. Every sequencing run yielded over 190 million TCR-beta sequences covering 15-18 subjects. The RNeasy kit was used to extract total RNA. The KAPA Real-time Library Amplification kit was used to amplify TCR-beta VDJ regions with primers targeting the TCR constant region and the 5'RACE anchor. A first PCR added sample indexes and Illumina adaptors, after which a second PCR increased the library yield. After Ampure bead purification, the roughly 650 bp TCR product was size-selected on a 2% E-gel SizeSelection system. Before pooling, library quality was checked on a Bioanalyzer, concentration was measured with Qubit, and libraries were quantified with the Kapa Library Quantification kit. An Illumina HiSeq 2500 sequenced the libraries paired-end 2 x 150 bp. To increase sequence diversity, roughly 24-32% phiX was spiked into each library pool. On the study's bioinformatics: The UMI-based MiGEC pipeline processed quality-filtered reads and removed over 75% of raw TCR sequences during error correction. VDJ genes were aligned to IMGT germline references, and clonotypes were defined by unique CDR3 amino acid sequence plus V-J genes. VDJtools evaluated clonal expansion, Shannon diversity and CDR3 relatedness (CalcPairwiseDistances, ClusterSamples); CLCbio workbench built phylogenetic trees. A clone was classed as expanded if it had 8 or more unique UMIs, a cutoff based on coefficient-of-variation modelling across technical triplicates. TCRdb took the public reads, trimmed them with fastp at Q25, ran MiXCR for clone calling and kept in-frame beta chains. Entries are consolidated by CDR3 protein sequence, retaining the most common genes and DNA. The V and J calls, along with clone size, are taken from TCRdb and not from the paper's own processing. This sample gives around 51,000 distinct CDR3 sequences in total; about an eighth of them show up just once. The leading ten clones occupy approximately 9% of the sample.

General study outcomes and caveats: TCR clonal expansion was greatest in HAM/TSP patients and smallest in MS patients, who ranked below even healthy controls. No identical CDR3 amino acid sequences were shared among expanded clones across subjects, suggesting private TCR-beta repertoires in all groups.

This receptor chain uses TRBV20-1 and TRBJ1-4; 9 central nucleotides agree with TRBD1. The source is a male donor with HTLV-1-associated myelopathy (HAM/TSP). Material: PBMCs. The DNA sequence reads TGCAGTGCTAGAGAGGGGACAGGGCTTGAAAAACTGTTTTTT. Translation gives CSAREGTGLEKLFF.